This TCR beta chain was obtained from a study of metastatic and nonmetastatic thyroid tumors. About the research overall: Repertoires from malignant and benign thyroid patients were compared across blood and tumor or nodule tissue.

This clone appeared many times. All patients were untreated before thyroid surgery. This CDR3 contains 14 residues. CDR1 is SGHTA and CDR2 is FQGNSA in the germline V gene. V lost 1 base, J lost 2 bases, and 0 bases stayed unmatched. In the authors' workflow: In papillary thyroid cancer, a distant-metastasis classifier was built using CDR3 differences across clinicopathological groups. TCRdb re-called the PCR reads through MiXCR. TCRdb, not the original authors, processed these V and J calls. The table includes approximately 22,000 clones, more than 15% detected once. This rearrangement joins TRBV7-2 to TRBJ1-2; 8 positions match TRBD1. The sequenced sample consisted of tumor tissue. The TCR was taken from a female donor with papillary thyroid cancer or a benign thyroid nodule (not recorded which). Some clones in this sample may be carry-over from other donors' samples. CDR3 residues: CASSLGTGNYGYTF. The DNA for the CDR3 is TGTGCCAGCAGCTTAGGGACAGGGAACTATGGCTACACCTTC. Combining the CDR3 with reference TRBV7-2 and TRBJ1-2 gives the whole variable domain GAGVSQSPSNKVTEKGKDVELRCDPISGHTALYWYRQSLGQGLEFLIYFQGNSAPDKSGLPSDRFSAERTGGSVSTLTIQRTQQEDSAVYLCASSLGTGNYGYTFGSGTRLTVV.